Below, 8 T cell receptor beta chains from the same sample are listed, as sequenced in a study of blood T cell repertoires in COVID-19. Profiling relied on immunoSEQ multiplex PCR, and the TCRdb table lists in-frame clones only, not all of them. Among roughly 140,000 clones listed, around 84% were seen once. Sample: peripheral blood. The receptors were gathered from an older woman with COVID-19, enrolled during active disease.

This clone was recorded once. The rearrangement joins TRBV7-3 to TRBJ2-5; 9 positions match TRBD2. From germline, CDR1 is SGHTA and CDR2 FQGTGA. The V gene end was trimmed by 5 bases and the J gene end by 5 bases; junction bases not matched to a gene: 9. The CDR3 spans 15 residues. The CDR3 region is CASSPHLAGRETQYF. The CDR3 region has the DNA TGTGCCAGCAGCCCCCACCTAGCGGGAAGGGAGACCCAGTACTTC.

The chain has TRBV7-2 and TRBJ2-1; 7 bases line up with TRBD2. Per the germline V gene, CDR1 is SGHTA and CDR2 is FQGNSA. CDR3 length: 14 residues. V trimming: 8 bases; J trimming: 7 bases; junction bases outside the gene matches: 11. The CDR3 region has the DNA TGTGCCAGCGCCCGGGAGGTAAGTGCAAATGAGCAGTTCTTC. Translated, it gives CASAREVSANEQFF.

The CDR3 sequence is CASSPGTGRPDSPLHF. The CDR3 coding sequence is TGTGCCAGCAGTCCGGGGACAGGGAGGCCGGATTCACCCCTCCACTTT. The genes are TRBV6-6 and TRBJ1-6, with 9 bases identical to TRBD1. CDR3 length: 16 residues. Germline assignment: CDR1 MNHNY and CDR2 SVGAGI (reference sequence). The V gene end was trimmed by 5 bases and the J gene end by 8 bases; junction bases not matched to a gene: 10.

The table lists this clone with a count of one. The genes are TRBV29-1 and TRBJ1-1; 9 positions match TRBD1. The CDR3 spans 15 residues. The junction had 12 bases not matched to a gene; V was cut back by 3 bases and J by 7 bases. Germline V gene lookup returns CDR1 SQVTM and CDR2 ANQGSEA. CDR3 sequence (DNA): TGCAGCGTTGATTTTTCACCCGGGACAGGGTTTGAAGCTTTCTTT. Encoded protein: CSVDFSPGTGFEAFF.

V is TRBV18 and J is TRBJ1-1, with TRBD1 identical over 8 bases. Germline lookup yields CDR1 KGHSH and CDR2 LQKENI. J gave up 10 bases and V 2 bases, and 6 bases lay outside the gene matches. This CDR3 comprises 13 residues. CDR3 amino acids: CASSPEQGDGAFF. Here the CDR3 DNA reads TGTGCCAGCTCACCAGAACAGGGGGACGGAGCTTTCTTT.

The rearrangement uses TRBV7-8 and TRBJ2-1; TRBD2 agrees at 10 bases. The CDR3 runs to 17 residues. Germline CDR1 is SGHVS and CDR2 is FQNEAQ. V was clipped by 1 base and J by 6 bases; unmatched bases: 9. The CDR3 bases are TGTGCCAGCAGCTTAGTATCTAGCGGGAGTTTAGGCAATGAGCAGTTCTTC. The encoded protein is CASSLVSSGSLGNEQFF.

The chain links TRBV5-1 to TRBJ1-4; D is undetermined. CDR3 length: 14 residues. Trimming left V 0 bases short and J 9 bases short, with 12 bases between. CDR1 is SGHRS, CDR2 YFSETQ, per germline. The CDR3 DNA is TGCGCCAGCAGCTTGGGTGGAGAGGGTAAAAAACTGTTTTTT. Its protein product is CASSLGGEGKKLFF.

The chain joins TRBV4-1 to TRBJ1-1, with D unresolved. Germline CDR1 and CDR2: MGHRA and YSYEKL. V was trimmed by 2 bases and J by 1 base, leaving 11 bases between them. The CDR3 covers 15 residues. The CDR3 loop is CASSQQWSPNTEAFF. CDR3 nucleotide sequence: TGCGCCAGCAGCCAACAATGGAGTCCGAACACTGAAGCTTTCTTT.